The entry below describes one TCR beta chain. The CDR3 consists of 17 residues. Per the germline V gene, CDR1 is SGHTA and CDR2 is FQGNSA. After removal of 1 base from V and 2 bases from J, the junction contained 4 bases not matched to a gene. The entry originates in a study of cytomegalovirus exposure and HLA in healthy donors. Study summary: In terms of ancestry, the Caucasian-associated cluster contained 81% of the approximately 400 genotyped donors.

60 Vbeta and 13 Jbeta primers were used in PCR. The data were produced by immunoSEQ multiplex PCR, yet TCRdb's version contains in-frame clones alone and is incomplete. The sample totals roughly 200,000 clones. The specimen sequenced was PBMCs. This clonotype originated in a man aged 25-40 years in good health and CMV-seronegative. This sequence joins TRBV7-2 and TRBJ2-1, with 11 nucleotides matching TRBD2. CDR3 DNA: TGTGCCAGCAGCTTAGGGGCGACTAGCGGGACCTACAATGAGCAGTTCTTC. Its protein product is CASSLGATSGTYNEQFF.